A single T cell receptor (beta chain) is shown here with its context. Antigen unknown. The data originate from a study of T cells after posttransplantation cyclophosphamide. Study-level points and caveats: Tissue-infiltrating T cells from skin or gut overlapped little with blood T cells.

Sequencing used immunoSEQ multiplex PCR; TCRdb keeps in-frame clones, though not all of them. Of around 30,000 clones listed, about nine tenths are singletons. CDR3 length: 16 amino acids. From germline, CDR1 is SGHNT and CDR2 YENEEA. Trimming removed 2 bases from V and 0 bases from J, with 8 bases in between. The TCR sequence derives from a man over 45. The sample was PBMCs. The V gene is TRBV11-3, the J gene TRBJ2-6; weak D call: TRBD2 (5 bases). CDR3 DNA sequence: TGTGCCAGCAGCTTACTACGGGGCTCTGGGGCCAACGTCCTGACTTTC. Its protein product is CASSLLRGSGANVLTF.